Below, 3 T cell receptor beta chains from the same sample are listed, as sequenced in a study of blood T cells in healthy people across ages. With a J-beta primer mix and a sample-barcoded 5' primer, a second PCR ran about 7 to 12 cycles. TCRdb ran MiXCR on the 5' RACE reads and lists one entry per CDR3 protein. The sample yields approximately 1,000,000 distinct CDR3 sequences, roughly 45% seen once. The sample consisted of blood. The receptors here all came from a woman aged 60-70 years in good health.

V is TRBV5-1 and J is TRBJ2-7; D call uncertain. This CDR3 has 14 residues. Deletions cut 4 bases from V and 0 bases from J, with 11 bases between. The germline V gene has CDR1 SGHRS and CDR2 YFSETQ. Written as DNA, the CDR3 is TGCGCCAGCAGCCTACTGGTTAGCTCCTACGAGCAGTACTTC. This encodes CASSLLVSSYEQYF.

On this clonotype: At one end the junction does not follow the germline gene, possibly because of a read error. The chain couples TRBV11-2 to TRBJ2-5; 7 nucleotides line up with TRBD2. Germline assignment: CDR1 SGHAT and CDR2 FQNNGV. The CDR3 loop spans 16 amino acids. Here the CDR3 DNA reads TGTGCCAACAGCCCACCGGGCGGGAGTGGGTACAATGAGCAGTACTTC. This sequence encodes CANSPPGGSGYNEQYF.

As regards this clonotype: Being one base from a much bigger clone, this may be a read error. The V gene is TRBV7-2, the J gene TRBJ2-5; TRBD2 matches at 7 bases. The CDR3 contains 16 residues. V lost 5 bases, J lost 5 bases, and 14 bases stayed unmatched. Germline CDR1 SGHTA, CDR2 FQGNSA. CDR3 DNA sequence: TGTGCCAGCAGCCAAGGACTAGTGGGAGTATGGGAGACCCAGTACTTC. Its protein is CASSQGLVGVWETQYF.